The present T cell receptor beta chain was sequenced within a study of cytomegalovirus exposure and HLA in healthy donors. Study details: In an early release, HLA-typed donors contributed about 80 million unique TCR sequences.

Overall study results and limits: Upon later analysis, HLA-associated TCR beta chains proved more clonally expanded than other, equally common chains. Associated with HLA alleles at 0.05 false discovery rate in a later analysis were 16,951 TCR beta sequences.

Remarks on this clone: The antigen is not known.

With 0 bases removed from V and 4 bases from J, the gap between germline ends came to 11 bases. Per germline, CDR1 LGHNA and CDR2 YSLEER. This CDR3 contains 15 residues. Primers included in the PCR were 60 Vbeta and 13 Jbeta primers. As originally analysed: Among the unique TCR beta chains that a later analysis counted, around 72 million in all, approximately 12 million were shared. Produced via immunoSEQ multiplex PCR; TCRdb's table is partial and in-frame only. V, J and clone size were drawn from that table, and D and trimming were deduced from the DNA. The repertoire consists of over 75,000 clones, with approximately 84% occurring once and the leading ten covering roughly 2.3%.

The clonotype was recovered from a woman aged 50 to 60 in good health and CMV-seronegative. The J gene is TRBJ2-3, the V gene TRBV4-3, with D perhaps TRBD1 (6 bases). Sequenced sample: PBMCs. The DNA for the CDR3 is TGCGCCAGCAGCCAAGAGGCAGCAGGGGCAGATACGCAGTATTTT. The encoded protein is CASSQEAAGADTQYF.